This TCR beta chain was retrieved from a study of beta chain features in type 1 diabetes. This clone was seen only a few times. Every isolated RNA sample was fully reverse transcribed, so sequencing captured expressed TCRB transcripts. Measured with immunoSEQ multiplex PCR; TCRdb has only the in-frame clones, and not every one. In the table there are hundreds of thousands of clones, roughly a sixth of which are singletons. V was clipped by 0 bases and J by 2 bases, with 7 bases between them. There are 14 residues in the CDR3. Germline CDR1 and CDR2: KGHSH and LQKENI. The TCR sequence derives from a man younger than 35 in good health. The source material was naive CD4+ T cells from blood. The chain has TRBV18 and TRBJ1-1, with D uncertain. The CDR3 reads CASSPPSANTEAFF. CDR3 bases: TGTGCCAGCTCACCACCGTCAGCTAACACTGAAGCTTTCTTT.